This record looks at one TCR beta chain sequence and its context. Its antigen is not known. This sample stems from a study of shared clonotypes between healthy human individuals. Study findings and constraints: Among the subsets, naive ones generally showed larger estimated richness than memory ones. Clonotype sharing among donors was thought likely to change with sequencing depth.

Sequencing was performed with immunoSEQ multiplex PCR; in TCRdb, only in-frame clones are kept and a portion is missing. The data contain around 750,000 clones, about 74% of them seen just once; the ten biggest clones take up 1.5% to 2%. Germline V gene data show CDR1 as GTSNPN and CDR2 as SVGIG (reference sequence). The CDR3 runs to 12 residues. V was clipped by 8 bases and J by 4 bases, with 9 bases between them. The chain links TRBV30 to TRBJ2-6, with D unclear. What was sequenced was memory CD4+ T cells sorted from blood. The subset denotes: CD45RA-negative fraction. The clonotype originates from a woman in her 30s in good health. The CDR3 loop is CAPEKGANVLTF. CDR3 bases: TGTGCCCCAGAAAAGGGGGCCAACGTCCTGACTTTC.